These T cell receptor beta chains were read from a single sample in a study of shared clonotypes between healthy human individuals. Profiled with immunoSEQ multiplex PCR; TCRdb holds only in-frame clones, not every one. The sample has about 2.2 million clones, just under 95% seen once. Sequencing was done on a sample of naive CD8+ T cells from PBMCs. The receptors here all came from a man aged 18 to 35 in good health. Some clones in this sample may be carry-over from other donors' samples. Both conserved end residues are part of each CDR3. The order of the fields is V gene, J gene, clone size, CDR3 length, D gene, CDR3 protein, CDR3 DNA. A D gene is named only where the DNA matches it firmly. Some rows have no size entry. The others give once, few or many, or a class for an expanded clone.

v_call: TRBV7-9; j_call: TRBJ2-3; clone_size: NA; cdr3_length: 16; d_call: NA; cdr3_aa: CASSARKLASTDTQYF; cdr3_nt: TGTGCCAGCAGCGCCAGAAAACTGGCTAGCACAGATACGCAGTATTTT
v_call: TRBV7-6; j_call: TRBJ2-1; clone_size: NA; cdr3_length: 16; d_call: NA; cdr3_aa: CASSPEVQLSYNEQFF; cdr3_nt: TGTGCCAGCAGCCCCGAGGTGCAGTTATCCTACAATGAGCAGTTCTTC
v_call: TRBV7-9; j_call: TRBJ1-4; clone_size: few; cdr3_length: 12; d_call: NA; cdr3_aa: CASSLGNRAPFF; cdr3_nt: TGTGCCAGCAGCCTAGGGAACAGGGCGCCGTTTTTT
v_call: TRBV4-1; j_call: TRBJ1-5; clone_size: NA; cdr3_length: 15; d_call: TRBD1; cdr3_aa: CASSLRQGLNQPQHF; cdr3_nt: TGCGCCAGCAGCCTTAGACAGGGCCTCAATCAGCCCCAGCATTTT
v_call: TRBV7-9; j_call: TRBJ2-3; clone_size: NA; cdr3_length: 15; d_call: TRBD2; cdr3_aa: CASSPTSGTSDTQYF; cdr3_nt: TGTGCCAGCAGCCCAACTAGCGGGACTTCAGATACGCAGTATTTT
v_call: TRBV15; j_call: TRBJ1-2; clone_size: NA; cdr3_length: 18; d_call: TRBD1; cdr3_aa: CATSGTGNRGPRNYGYTF; cdr3_nt: TGTGCCACCAGCGGCACCGGCAACAGGGGTCCCCGGAACTATGGCTACACCTTC
v_call: TRBV19; j_call: TRBJ2-1; clone_size: once; cdr3_length: 16; d_call: NA; cdr3_aa: CASSPRFRQPYFEQFF; cdr3_nt: TGTGCCAGTAGCCCCCGGTTCCGCCAACCCTACTTTGAGCAGTTCTTC
v_call: TRBV2; j_call: TRBJ1-1; clone_size: NA; cdr3_length: 15; d_call: NA; cdr3_aa: CASSEVVLVDTEAFF; cdr3_nt: TGTGCCAGCAGTGAAGTAGTTTTAGTGGACACTGAAGCTTTCTTT
v_call: TRBV7-3; j_call: TRBJ2-1; clone_size: once; cdr3_length: 15; d_call: NA; cdr3_aa: CASSLTGGSYNEQFF; cdr3_nt: TGTGCCAGCAGCTTAACGGGCGGCTCCTACAATGAGCAGTTCTTC
v_call: TRBV7-2; j_call: TRBJ2-1; clone_size: NA; cdr3_length: 19; d_call: NA; cdr3_aa: CASSATTYRDGPLYNEQFF; cdr3_nt: TGTGCCAGCAGCGCAACTACATACAGGGACGGACCATTATACAATGAGCAGTTCTTC
v_call: TRBV6-6; j_call: TRBJ1-6; clone_size: once; cdr3_length: 14; d_call: NA; cdr3_aa: CASSSGRVDSPLHF; cdr3_nt: TGTGCCAGCAGTTCCGGCAGGGTGGATTCACCCCTCCACTTT
v_call: TRBV30; j_call: TRBJ2-1; clone_size: NA; cdr3_length: 17; d_call: TRBD2; cdr3_aa: CAWVQTGGGSMANEQFF; cdr3_nt: TGTGCCTGGGTGCAAACGGGTGGCGGGAGTATGGCCAATGAGCAGTTCTTC
v_call: TRBV6-5; j_call: TRBJ2-7; clone_size: NA; cdr3_length: 15; d_call: TRBD2; cdr3_aa: CASSQRLAGIYEQYF; cdr3_nt: TGTGCCAGCAGCCAGAGACTAGCGGGAATCTACGAGCAGTACTTC
v_call: TRBV27; j_call: TRBJ1-2; clone_size: NA; cdr3_length: 14; d_call: NA; cdr3_aa: CASSLSGSFYGYTF; cdr3_nt: TGTGCCAGCAGTTTATCGGGCAGCTTCTATGGCTACACCTTC
v_call: TRBV11-2; j_call: TRBJ2-1; clone_size: once; cdr3_length: 12; d_call: NA; cdr3_aa: CASSASPAEQFF; cdr3_nt: TGTGCCAGCAGCGCAAGTCCGGCTGAGCAGTTCTTC
v_call: TRBV2; j_call: TRBJ2-1; clone_size: NA; cdr3_length: 14; d_call: TRBD2; cdr3_aa: CASQIRGLAVFQFF; cdr3_nt: TGTGCCAGCCAGATCCGAGGACTAGCGGTGTTCCAGTTCTTC
v_call: TRBV19; j_call: TRBJ1-5; clone_size: NA; cdr3_length: 12; d_call: NA; cdr3_aa: CASSPGDQPQHF; cdr3_nt: TGTGCCAGTAGCCCGGGGGATCAGCCCCAGCATTTT
v_call: TRBV27; j_call: TRBJ2-7; clone_size: NA; cdr3_length: 14; d_call: NA; cdr3_aa: CASSFGDGGLRQYF; cdr3_nt: TGTGCCAGCAGTTTCGGGGACGGAGGGTTGAGGCAGTACTTC
v_call: TRBV5-4; j_call: TRBJ2-2; clone_size: NA; cdr3_length: 15; d_call: TRBD2; cdr3_aa: CASSPAGGRAGELFF; cdr3_nt: TGTGCCAGCAGCCCTGCGGGTGGGAGGGCCGGGGAGCTGTTTTTT
v_call: TRBV25-1; j_call: TRBJ1-1; clone_size: few; cdr3_length: 13; d_call: TRBD1; cdr3_aa: CASSTGAYTEAFF; cdr3_nt: TGTGCCAGCAGTACAGGGGCTTACACTGAAGCTTTCTTT
v_call: TRBV7-2; j_call: TRBJ1-1; clone_size: NA; cdr3_length: 14; d_call: NA; cdr3_aa: CASSLVGVSTEAFF; cdr3_nt: TGTGCCAGCAGCTTAGTGGGGGTGAGCACTGAAGCTTTCTTT
v_call: TRBV5-4; j_call: TRBJ1-2; clone_size: NA; cdr3_length: 15; d_call: NA; cdr3_aa: CASSLALAARNGYTF; cdr3_nt: TGTGCCAGCAGCTTGGCCTTGGCGGCCCGAAATGGCTACACCTTC
v_call: TRBV2; j_call: TRBJ2-3; clone_size: NA; cdr3_length: 12; d_call: NA; cdr3_aa: CASKAGTDTQYF; cdr3_nt: TGTGCCAGCAAAGCAGGCACAGATACGCAGTATTTT
v_call: TRBV2; j_call: TRBJ2-1; clone_size: NA; cdr3_length: 14; d_call: NA; cdr3_aa: CASSDLGRGNEQFF; cdr3_nt: TGTGCCAGCAGTGATCTCGGCAGGGGAAATGAGCAGTTCTTC
v_call: TRBV7-9; j_call: TRBJ2-7; clone_size: NA; cdr3_length: 11; d_call: NA; cdr3_aa: CASRQGNEQYF; cdr3_nt: TGTGCCAGCCGGCAGGGGAACGAGCAGTACTTC
v_call: TRBV4-1; j_call: TRBJ1-2; clone_size: NA; cdr3_length: 14; d_call: NA; cdr3_aa: CASSHPTGDYGYTF; cdr3_nt: TGCGCCAGCAGCCATCCGACAGGAGACTATGGCTACACCTTC
v_call: TRBV28; j_call: TRBJ2-7; clone_size: NA; cdr3_length: 13; d_call: TRBD1; cdr3_aa: CASSGTGSYEQYF; cdr3_nt: TGTGCCAGCAGTGGGACAGGGAGTTACGAGCAGTACTTC
v_call: TRBV6-1; j_call: TRBJ1-3; clone_size: NA; cdr3_length: 15; d_call: NA; cdr3_aa: CASSEDGDGQDTIYF; cdr3_nt: TGTGCCAGCAGTGAAGATGGTGACGGGCAGGACACCATATATTTT
v_call: TRBV4-3; j_call: TRBJ2-2; clone_size: NA; cdr3_length: 14; d_call: NA; cdr3_aa: CASSPALPTGELFF; cdr3_nt: TGCGCCAGCAGCCCAGCACTACCCACCGGGGAGCTGTTTTTT
v_call: TRBV9; j_call: TRBJ2-1; clone_size: NA; cdr3_length: 13; d_call: NA; cdr3_aa: CASSVAGGNEQFF; cdr3_nt: TGTGCCAGCAGCGTAGCTGGGGGAAATGAGCAGTTCTTC
v_call: TRBV28; j_call: TRBJ1-6; clone_size: once; cdr3_length: 14; d_call: NA; cdr3_aa: CASSLPQTNSPLHF; cdr3_nt: TGTGCCAGCAGTTTACCTCAAACGAATTCACCCCTCCACTTT
v_call: TRBV19; j_call: TRBJ1-2; clone_size: NA; cdr3_length: 13; d_call: NA; cdr3_aa: CASSITVNYGYTF; cdr3_nt: TGTGCCAGTAGTATCACGGTTAACTATGGCTACACCTTC
v_call: TRBV7-9; j_call: TRBJ2-1; clone_size: NA; cdr3_length: 14; d_call: NA; cdr3_aa: CASSPGTSDNEQFF; cdr3_nt: TGTGCCAGCAGCCCCGGGACCTCTGACAATGAGCAGTTCTTC
v_call: TRBV9; j_call: TRBJ2-1; clone_size: NA; cdr3_length: 16; d_call: TRBD2; cdr3_aa: CASSGTSGGAYNEQFF; cdr3_nt: TGTGCCAGCAGCGGAACTAGCGGGGGGGCCTACAATGAGCAGTTCTTC
v_call: TRBV29-1; j_call: TRBJ2-4; clone_size: NA; cdr3_length: 17; d_call: TRBD1; cdr3_aa: CSVDATGQSLAKNIQYF; cdr3_nt: TGCAGCGTTGACGCCACGGGACAGAGTTTAGCCAAAAACATTCAGTACTTC
v_call: TRBV29-1; j_call: TRBJ2-7; clone_size: NA; cdr3_length: 15; d_call: NA; cdr3_aa: CSVEGGRSGGLVQYF; cdr3_nt: TGCAGCGTTGAAGGGGGACGGTCAGGAGGTCTGGTGCAGTACTTC
v_call: TRBV9; j_call: TRBJ1-1; clone_size: NA; cdr3_length: 14; d_call: NA; cdr3_aa: CASSVAAGSTEAFF; cdr3_nt: TGTGCCAGCAGCGTAGCTGCCGGTTCCACTGAAGCTTTCTTT
v_call: TRBV2; j_call: TRBJ1-2; clone_size: NA; cdr3_length: 14; d_call: NA; cdr3_aa: CASRKQGYFYGYTF; cdr3_nt: TGTGCCAGCAGGAAACAGGGTTACTTCTATGGCTACACCTTC
v_call: TRBV27; j_call: TRBJ2-1; clone_size: once; cdr3_length: 15; d_call: TRBD2; cdr3_aa: CASSLLSGRGNEQFF; cdr3_nt: TGTGCCAGCAGTTTACTCAGCGGGAGAGGCAATGAGCAGTTCTTC
v_call: TRBV19; j_call: TRBJ2-2; clone_size: NA; cdr3_length: 16; d_call: TRBD1; cdr3_aa: CASSTSTGELSGELFF; cdr3_nt: TGTGCCAGTAGTACATCGACAGGGGAGCTGTCCGGGGAGCTGTTTTTT
v_call: TRBV29-1; j_call: TRBJ2-3; clone_size: NA; cdr3_length: 12; d_call: NA; cdr3_aa: CSVFWGPDTQYF; cdr3_nt: TGCAGCGTTTTCTGGGGGCCAGATACGCAGTATTTT
v_call: TRBV11-2; j_call: TRBJ2-1; clone_size: NA; cdr3_length: 16; d_call: TRBD1; cdr3_aa: CASSLNRDSSYNEQFF; cdr3_nt: TGTGCCAGCAGCTTAAACAGGGACAGCTCCTACAATGAGCAGTTCTTC
v_call: TRBV7-9; j_call: TRBJ2-5; clone_size: NA; cdr3_length: 16; d_call: NA; cdr3_aa: CASSSAQGPFQETQYF; cdr3_nt: TGTGCCAGCAGCTCGGCCCAGGGGCCTTTTCAAGAGACCCAGTACTTC
v_call: TRBV5-5; j_call: TRBJ2-1; clone_size: NA; cdr3_length: 15; d_call: TRBD2; cdr3_aa: CASSFWEGFGDEQFF; cdr3_nt: TGTGCCAGCAGCTTTTGGGAGGGCTTTGGAGATGAGCAGTTCTTC